These T cell receptor beta chains were read from a single sample in a study of T-cell reconstitution after alpha-beta-depleted transplantation in children. One entry per CDR3 protein results from TCRdb running MiXCR on the PCR reads. Of around 250,000 distinct CDR3 sequences listed, 7.5% to 9.5% were seen once; the top ten hold approximately 6.3%. The sequencing used PBMCs, mostly from graft donor cells, collected 180 days after TCRalphabeta/CD19-depleted stem cell transplant. Every receptor here comes from a male patient aged 10 to 17 who had a stem cell transplant for acute lymphoblastic leukemia, so the T cells may come from the graft donor. Both conserved end residues are part of each CDR3. A D gene is named only where the DNA matches it firmly. Clone size is shown for a subset of rows, as once, few, many or a class of expanded clone.

D,size,V,J,DNA,CDR3
TRBD1,many,TRBV28,TRBJ2-1,TGTGCCAGCAGTTTGGGACAGGGCCTCCTTGAGCAGTTCTTC,CASSLGQGLLEQFF
TRBD2,many,TRBV7-2,TRBJ2-2,TGTGCCAGCAGCTCCGGACTAGCGGAGAACACCGGGGAGCTGTTTTTT,CASSSGLAENTGELFF
.,many,TRBV11-2,TRBJ2-3,TGTGCCAGCATGTCTGATACGCAGTATTTT,CASMSDTQYF
.,many,TRBV20-1,TRBJ2-1,TGCAGTGCTAGGGAGGGGGGAGCCAACTATTTATACAATGAGCAGTTCTTC,CSAREGGANYLYNEQFF
.,.,TRBV7-6,TRBJ2-7,TGTGCCAGCTCCCAGGTAGGGACCTACGAGCAGTACTTC,CASSQVGTYEQYF
.,many,TRBV3-1,TRBJ2-1,TGTGCCAGCAGCCTCAGGACAGAGAACAATGAGCAGTTCTTC,CASSLRTENNEQFF
.,many,TRBV12-3/TRBV12-4,TRBJ1-4,TGTGCCAGCAGTCCCCGCATATTCGGGTTAAAGAATGAAAAACTGTTTTTT,CASSPRIFGLKNEKLFF
.,many,TRBV28,TRBJ1-5,TGTGCCAGCAGTTTAGATCAGCCCCAGCATTTT,CASSLDQPQHF
.,many,TRBV12-3/TRBV12-4,TRBJ2-7,TGTGCCAGCAGTTCTGGGACACCGTACGAGCAGTACTTC,CASSSGTPYEQYF
TRBD2,many,TRBV6-1,TRBJ2-1,TGTGCCAGCAGTGTAGCGGGGGTTCCCCTCGGCTACAATGAGCAGTTCTTC,CASSVAGVPLGYNEQFF
TRBD2,many,TRBV12-3/TRBV12-4,TRBJ2-1,TGTGCCAGCAGTCTGGCTAGCGGGAGGGTGGAGCAGTTCTTC,CASSLASGRVEQFF
.,many,TRBV7-9,TRBJ2-3,TGTGCCAGCAGCCGGCCCCGGTCGATGACAGATACGCAGTATTTT,CASSRPRSMTDTQYF
TRBD1,many,TRBV25-1,TRBJ1-6,TGTGCCAGCAGTGACCAAGGGACAGTTTATTCACCCCTCCACTTT,CASSDQGTVYSPLHF
TRBD2,many,TRBV3-1,TRBJ2-7,TGTGCCAGCAGCCCGATTACTAGCGGCGAGCAGTACTTC,CASSPITSGEQYF
.,many,TRBV12-3/TRBV12-4,TRBJ1-2,TGTGCCAGCAGTTTCTCAGCGAACTATGGCTACACCTTC,CASSFSANYGYTF
.,many,TRBV7-2,TRBJ2-7,TGTGCCAGCAGCCTGAAATTCAGGCAGGGCGGGGAGCAGTACTTC,CASSLKFRQGGEQYF
TRBD2,many,TRBV3-1,TRBJ2-5,TGTGCCAGCAGCCAAGTGGGTAGCGGGAGGAAGACCCAGTACTTC,CASSQVGSGRKTQYF
TRBD2,many,TRBV20-1,TRBJ2-4,TGCAGTGCTAGCGCTAGCGGGACCAAAAACATTCAGTACTTC,CSASASGTKNIQYF
.,many,TRBV7-8,TRBJ2-3,TGTGCCAGCAGCTCGACGATTATTAGCACAGATACGCAGTATTTT,CASSSTIISTDTQYF
.,many,TRBV4-1,TRBJ1-1,TGCGCCAGCAGCCAAGGAGCCTTCCGTAGGGACACTGAAGCTTTCTTT,CASSQGAFRRDTEAFF
TRBD1,many,TRBV18,TRBJ2-3,TGTGCCAGCTCCGGCGCAGGGGGTACAGATACGCAGTATTTT,CASSGAGGTDTQYF
.,many,TRBV4-2,TRBJ2-1,TGTGCCAGCAGCCAAGCCTTGGGGTCGCCCTACAATGAGCAGTTCTTC,CASSQALGSPYNEQFF
.,many,TRBV9,TRBJ2-1,TGTGCCAGCAGCGCCAAACAGAGGAGAAGTGAGCAGTTCTTC,CASSAKQRRSEQFF
.,many,TRBV7-9,TRBJ2-7,TGTGCCAGCAGCTTACGGATATACGAGCAGTACTTC,CASSLRIYEQYF
TRBD2,many,TRBV12-5,TRBJ2-1,TGTGCTAGCGCGGCCGGGGGGAACTACAATGAGCAGTTCTTC,CASAAGGNYNEQFF
.,many,TRBV4-2,TRBJ2-2,TGTGCCAGCAGCCCCTCGACAGTGAACACCGGGGAGCTGTTTTTT,CASSPSTVNTGELFF
TRBD2,many,TRBV7-8,TRBJ2-3,TGTGCCAGCAGCTTACGGGCGGGAGTAGATACGCAGTATTTT,CASSLRAGVDTQYF